These 18 T cell receptor beta chains originate from one sample sequenced in a study of T cell repertoires in aging, cancer and after chemotherapy. The template was genomic DNA from peripheral blood, not RNA. Multiplex touch-down PCR with TRB-A/B primers amplified rearranged V-D-J TRB sequences. TCRdb fed the multiplex PCR reads into MiXCR, producing one record per CDR3 protein. Of 9,000 or so distinct CDR3 sequences in the sample, 20% to 30% were seen once. Sequenced input: blood. The receptors originated from a human donor with a blood cancer. The donor label of this sample is uncertain.

Ten or more counts support this clonotype. The chain is built from TRBV18 and TRBJ2-1; possible D gene TRBD1, 5 bases. V lost 6 bases and J 0 bases, leaving 18 bases between the germline ends. CDR1 is KGHSH, CDR2 LQKENI, per germline. The CDR3 extends over 17 amino acids. The CDR3 region is CASSRIAVQASYNEQFF. CDR3 nucleotides: TGTGCCAGCTCCCGAATCGCGGTACAGGCCTCCTACAATGAGCAGTTCTTC.

Within the sample, this clonotype is medium-sized. The gene calls are TRBV5-6 and TRBJ2-1; D might be TRBD1 (6 bases). This CDR3 region has 15 residues. CDR1 and CDR2 (germline): SGHDT, YYEEEE. The V end lost 0 bases, the J end lost 4 bases, and 11 bases lay between the germline ends. The CDR3 loop is CASSLGLGQYNEQFF. In nucleotides, the CDR3 is TGTGCCAGCAGCTTGGGCTTGGGACAATACAATGAGCAGTTCTTC.

This clonotype was detected ten times or more. The rearrangement joins TRBV11-2 to TRBJ2-2; D is unresolved. The germline gives CDR1 SGHAT, CDR2 FQNNGV. CDR3 size: 12 residues. V lost 5 bases and J 3 bases, leaving 4 bases between the germline ends. The CDR3 region has the DNA TGTGCCAGCAGCGCCCACACCGGGGAGCTGTTTTTT. It encodes CASSAHTGELFF.

The rearrangement joins TRBV7-9 to TRBJ1-1, with a weak D call TRBD1 (6 bases). Germline V gene lookup returns CDR1 SEHNR and CDR2 FQNEAQ (reference sequence). Trimming removed 5 bases from V and 6 bases from J, with 16 bases in between. The CDR3 is made up of 14 amino acids. In DNA, the CDR3 is TGTGCCAGCAGCATGGACAGCTTAAACGCTGAAGCTTTCTTT. Translated: CASSMDSLNAEAFF.

This clonotype was counted between two and nine times. The gene calls are TRBV19 and TRBJ2-7, with 13 bases identical to TRBD2. The V gene end was trimmed by 9 bases and the J gene end by 2 bases; junction bases not matched to a gene: 1. CDR1 and CDR2 from the germline V gene are LNHDA and SQIVND (reference sequence). The CDR3 is 13 amino acids. The CDR3 is CARLAGGTYEQYF. Written as DNA, the CDR3 is TGTGCCAGACTAGCGGGGGGGACCTACGAGCAGTACTTC. Using reference TRBV19 and TRBJ2-7 for the parts outside the CDR3, the full variable domain is DGGITQSPKYLFRKEGQNVTLSCEQNLNHDAMYWYRQDPGQGLRLIYYSQIVNDFQKGDIAEGYSVSREKKESFPLTVTSAQKNPTAFYLCARLAGGTYEQYFGPGTRLTVT.

The rearrangement uses TRBV20-1 and TRBJ2-7; 9 bases align to TRBD2. CDR1 and CDR2 from the germline V gene are DFQATT and SNEGSKA (reference sequence). Trimming at V came to 6 bases and at J to 5 bases, leaving 17 bases not matched to a gene. The CDR3 contains 16 residues. This CDR3 is CSAPQARTSVGNEQYF. CDR3 bases: TGCAGTGCCCCACAGGCCAGGACTAGCGTCGGCAACGAGCAGTACTTC.

The rearrangement uses TRBV28 and TRBJ2-7; D gene ambiguous. V was pared by 6 bases and J by 6 bases, with 21 bases between. In germline, CDR1 is MDHEN, CDR2 SYDVKM. The CDR3 is 15 residues long. Written as DNA, the CDR3 is TGTGCCAGCAGACCCCCTTCCGGCGAAGCCGGCGAGCAGTACTTC. Translation: CASRPPSGEAGEQYF.

By proportion, this clonotype is medium-sized. The chain couples TRBV6-5 to TRBJ2-5, with unresolved D. CDR3 size: 15 residues. In germline, CDR1 is MNHEY, CDR2 SVGAGI. Deletions cut 2 bases from V and 9 bases from J, with 19 bases between. DNA for the CDR3: TGTGCCAGCAGTTACACTAACAGCCTATCAACGTCCCAGTACTTC. It encodes CASSYTNSLSTSQYF.

There are a few counts of this clonotype. The chain has TRBV10-3 and TRBJ2-5; 12 nucleotides agree with TRBD2. V shed 10 bases, J shed 3 bases, and the junction held 21 bases outside the gene matches. The CDR3 has 19 residues. Germline lookup yields CDR1 ENHRY and CDR2 SYGVKD. CDR3 protein: CASKTGLAGRPAREETQYF. The CDR3 DNA follows: TGTGCCAGCAAAACCGGACTAGCGGGAAGACCCGCCCGTGAAGAGACCCAGTACTTC.

The chain is built from TRBV10-1 and TRBJ1-2, with a possible D match to TRBD1 (6 bases). CDR1 and CDR2 from the germline V gene are WNHNN and SYGVQD (reference sequence). This CDR3 has 14 amino acids. The ends were cut back, 5 bases at V and 8 bases at J, with 18 bases in the middle. CDR3: CASSNSRGWYGYTF. The CDR3 DNA reads TGCGCCAGCAGTAACTCGAGGGGGTGGTACGGCTACACCTTC.

Concerning this clonotype itself: One junction end does not reproduce the germline sequence, and a read error may be involved. The rearrangement links TRBV5-4 to TRBJ2-7; TRBD2 matches at 7 bases. The CDR3 covers 14 residues. Germline V gene sequence: CDR1 SGHNT, CDR2 YYREEE (reference sequence). DNA for the CDR3: TGCGCCAGCAGCTTGGGGGGGGATGGCTACGAGCAGTACTTC. Translating it yields CASSLGGDGYEQYF. The whole variable domain, filled in from reference TRBV5-4 and TRBJ2-7, reads ETGVTQSPTHLIKTRGQQVTLRCSSQSGHNTVSWYQQALGQGPQFIFQYYREEENGRGNFPPRFSGLQFPNYSSELNVNALELDDSALYLCASSLGGDGYEQYFGPGTRLTVT.

This clonotype was seen more than once but under ten times. This chain's CDR3 is CASSFTGYNEQFF. The CDR3 DNA is TGTGCCAGCAGTTTTACAGGATACAATGAGCAGTTCTTC. The chain recombines TRBV6-5 with TRBJ2-1; D perhaps matches TRBD1 (5 bases). The CDR3 has 13 residues. Between the trimmed V and J ends, which lost 4 bases and 4 bases, there was a span of 8 bases. The germline gives CDR1 MNHEY, CDR2 SVGAGI.

This chain uses TRBV27 with TRBJ2-7; 10 bases fit TRBD2. Germline V gene data show CDR1 as MNHEY and CDR2 as SMNVEV (reference sequence). This CDR3 has 15 amino acids. The ends lost 1 base at V and 3 bases at J; junction bases unmatched: 3. The chain's CDR3 is CASSLLASGSYEQYF. For the CDR3, the DNA is TGTGCCAGCAGTTTATTGGCTAGCGGGAGCTACGAGCAGTACTTC.

This chain's CDR3 is CASSLASFSTDTQYF. The CDR3 DNA is TGCGCCAGCAGCTTGGCTAGTTTCTCCACAGATACGCAGTATTTT. This chain joins TRBV5-1 and TRBJ2-3; unclear D gene. CDR3 size: 15 residues. Deletions cut 0 bases from V and 2 bases from J, with 10 bases between. The germline V gene encodes CDR1 SGHRS and CDR2 YFSETQ.

This clonotype has ten or more counts. The V gene is TRBV6-5, the J gene TRBJ2-4, with 7 nucleotides matching TRBD1. The CDR3 runs 16 residues. Germline CDR1 is MNHEY and CDR2 is SVGAGI. V was clipped by 6 bases and J by 2 bases; unmatched bases: 10. This CDR3 reads CASSRAQGQSKNIQYF. As DNA, the CDR3 is TGTGCCAGCAGCCGCGCCCAGGGACAGTCCAAAAACATTCAGTACTTC.

Concerning this clonotype: It is likely a read error, because the conserved phenylalanine at the end of the CDR3 is missing. Because the CDR3's place on the DNA is in doubt, the DNA is left out and the CDR3 is given as listed by TCRdb. This chain connects TRBV7-6 to TRBJ1-2. The CDR3 extends over 8 residues, inclusive of both ends. From germline, CDR1 is SGHVS and CDR2 FNYEAQ. This chain's CDR3 is CASRRFTS.

There are a few counts of this clonotype. In DNA, the CDR3 is TGTGCCAGCAGTCCAAACCCCCGGGGGACTAGCGGGAGCCCATTCTCCTACAATGAGCAGTTCTTC. As protein: CASSPNPRGTSGSPFSYNEQFF. The chain uses TRBV27 and TRBJ2-1; 14 bases are a match to TRBD2. CDR3 length: 22 residues. V lost 5 bases and J lost 0; bases outside the gene matches: 18. Germline values: CDR1 MNHEY, CDR2 SMNVEV (reference sequence).

By sample fraction, this clonotype is medium-sized (0.01 to 0.1%). The chain joins TRBV19 to TRBJ1-2; 8 bases map to TRBD1. Trimming cost V 5 bases and J 7 bases; bases outside gene matches: 6. Per the germline V gene, CDR1 is LNHDA and CDR2 is SQIVND (reference sequence). There are 13 residues in the CDR3. CDR3 DNA sequence: TGTGCCAGTAGTCCCCTGACAGGGGTTGGCTACACCTTC. It translates to CASSPLTGVGYTF. Variable domain in full (rest from reference TRBV19 and TRBJ1-2): DGGITQSPKYLFRKEGQNVTLSCEQNLNHDAMYWYRQDPGQGLRLIYYSQIVNDFQKGDIAEGYSVSREKKESFPLTVTSAQKNPTAFYLCASSPLTGVGYTFGSGTRLTVV.